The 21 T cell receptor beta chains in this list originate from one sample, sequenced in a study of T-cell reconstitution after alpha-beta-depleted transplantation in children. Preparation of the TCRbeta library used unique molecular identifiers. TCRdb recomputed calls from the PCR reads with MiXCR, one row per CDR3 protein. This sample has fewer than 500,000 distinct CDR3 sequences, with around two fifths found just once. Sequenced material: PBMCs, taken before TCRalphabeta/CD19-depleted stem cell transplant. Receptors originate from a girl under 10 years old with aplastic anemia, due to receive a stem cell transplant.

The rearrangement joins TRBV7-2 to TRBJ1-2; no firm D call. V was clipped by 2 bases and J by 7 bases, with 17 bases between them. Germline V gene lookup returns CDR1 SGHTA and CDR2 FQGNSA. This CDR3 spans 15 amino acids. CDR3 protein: CASSLMVETASGYTF. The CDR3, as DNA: TGTGCCAGCAGCTTAATGGTCGAAACAGCCAGTGGCTACACCTTC.

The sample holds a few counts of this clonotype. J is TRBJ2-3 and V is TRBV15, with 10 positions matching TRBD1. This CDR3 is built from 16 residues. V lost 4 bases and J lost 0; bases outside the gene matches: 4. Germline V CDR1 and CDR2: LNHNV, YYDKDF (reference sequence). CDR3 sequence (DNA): TGTGCCACCAGCACTAGACAGGGGGCTAGCACAGATACGCAGTATTTT. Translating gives CATSTRQGASTDTQYF.

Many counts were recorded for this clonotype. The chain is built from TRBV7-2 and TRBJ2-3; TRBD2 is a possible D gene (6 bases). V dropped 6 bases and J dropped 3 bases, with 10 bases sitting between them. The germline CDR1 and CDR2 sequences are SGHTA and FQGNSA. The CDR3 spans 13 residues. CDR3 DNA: TGTGCCAGCAGAGTGGGGGGAACAGATACGCAGTATTTT. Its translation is CASRVGGTDTQYF.

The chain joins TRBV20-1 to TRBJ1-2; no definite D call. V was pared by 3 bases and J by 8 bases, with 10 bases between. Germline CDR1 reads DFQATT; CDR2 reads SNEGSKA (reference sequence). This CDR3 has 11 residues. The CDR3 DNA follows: TGCAGTGCTAGTATGGGGAACGGCTACACCTTC. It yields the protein CSASMGNGYTF.

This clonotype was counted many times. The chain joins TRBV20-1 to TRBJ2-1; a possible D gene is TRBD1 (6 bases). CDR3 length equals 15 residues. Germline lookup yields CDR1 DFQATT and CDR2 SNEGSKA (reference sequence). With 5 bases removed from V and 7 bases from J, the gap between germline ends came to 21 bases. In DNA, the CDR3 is TGCAGTGCTCCCGAAGGGGGATCCTCGAAGAATGAGCAGTTCTTC. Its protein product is CSAPEGGSSKNEQFF.

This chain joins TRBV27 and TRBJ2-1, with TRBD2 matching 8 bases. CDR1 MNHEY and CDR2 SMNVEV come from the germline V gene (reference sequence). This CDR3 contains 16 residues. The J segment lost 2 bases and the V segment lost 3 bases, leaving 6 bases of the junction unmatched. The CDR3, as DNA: TGTGCCAGCAGTTTCATAATGGGACTAGCCTACAATGAGCAGTTCTTC. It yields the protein CASSFIMGLAYNEQFF.

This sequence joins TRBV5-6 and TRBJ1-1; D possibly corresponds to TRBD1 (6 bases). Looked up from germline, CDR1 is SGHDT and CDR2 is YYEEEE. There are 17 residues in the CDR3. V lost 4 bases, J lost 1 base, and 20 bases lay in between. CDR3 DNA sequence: TGTGCCAGCAGCAGCAAGAGGACAGCCGGAAAGAACACTGAAGCTTTCTTT. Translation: CASSSKRTAGKNTEAFF. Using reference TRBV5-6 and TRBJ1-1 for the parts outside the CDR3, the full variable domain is DAGVTQSPTHLIKTRGQQVTLRCSPKSGHDTVSWYQQALGQGPQFIFQYYEEEERQRGNFPDRFSGHQFPNYSSELNVNALLLGDSALYLCASSSKRTAGKNTEAFFGQGTRLTVV.

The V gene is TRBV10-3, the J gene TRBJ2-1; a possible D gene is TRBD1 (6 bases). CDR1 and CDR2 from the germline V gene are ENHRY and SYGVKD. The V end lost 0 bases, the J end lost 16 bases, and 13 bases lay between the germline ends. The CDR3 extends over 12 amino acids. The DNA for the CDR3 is TGTGCCATCAGTGAGTCCTGGGGGCGCCAATTCTTC. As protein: CAISESWGRQFF.

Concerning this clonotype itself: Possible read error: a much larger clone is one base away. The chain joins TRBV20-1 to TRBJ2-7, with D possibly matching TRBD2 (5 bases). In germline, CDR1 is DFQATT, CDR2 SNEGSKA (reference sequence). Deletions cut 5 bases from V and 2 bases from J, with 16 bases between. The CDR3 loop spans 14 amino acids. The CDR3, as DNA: TGCAGTGCTGGACTCGCGGACGGGCCCTACGAGCAGTACTTC. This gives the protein CSAGLADGPYEQYF.

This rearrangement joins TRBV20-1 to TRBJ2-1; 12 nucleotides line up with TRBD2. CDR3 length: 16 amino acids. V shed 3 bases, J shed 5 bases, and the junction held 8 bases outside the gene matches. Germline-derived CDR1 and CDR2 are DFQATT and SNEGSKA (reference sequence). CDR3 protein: CSASFIRLAGDNEQFF. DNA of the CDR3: TGCAGTGCTAGCTTCATTCGACTAGCGGGAGACAATGAGCAGTTCTTC.

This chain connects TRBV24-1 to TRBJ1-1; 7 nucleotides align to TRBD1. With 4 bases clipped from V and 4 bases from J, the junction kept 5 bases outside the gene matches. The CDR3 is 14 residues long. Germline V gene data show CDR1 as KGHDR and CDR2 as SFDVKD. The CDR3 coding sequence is TGTGCCACCAGTGACTCGACAGGGCCCACTGAAGCTTTCTTT. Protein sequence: CATSDSTGPTEAFF.

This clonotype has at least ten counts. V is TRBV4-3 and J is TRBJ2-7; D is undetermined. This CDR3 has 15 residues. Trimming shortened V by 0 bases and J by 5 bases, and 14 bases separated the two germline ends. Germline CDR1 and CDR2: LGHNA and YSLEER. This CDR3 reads CASSQDGPRRDEQYF. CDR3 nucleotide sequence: TGCGCCAGCAGCCAAGATGGGCCTAGGCGTGACGAGCAGTACTTC.

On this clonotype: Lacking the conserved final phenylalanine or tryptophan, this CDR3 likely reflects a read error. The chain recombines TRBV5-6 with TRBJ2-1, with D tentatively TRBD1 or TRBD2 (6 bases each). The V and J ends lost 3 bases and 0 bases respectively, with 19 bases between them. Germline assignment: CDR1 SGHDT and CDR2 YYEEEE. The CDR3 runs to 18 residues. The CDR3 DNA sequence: TGTGCCAGCAGCTCGGGGGCTAGCGCTAAGGGCTCCTACAATGAGCAGTTCCTC. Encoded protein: CASSSGASAKGSYNEQFL.

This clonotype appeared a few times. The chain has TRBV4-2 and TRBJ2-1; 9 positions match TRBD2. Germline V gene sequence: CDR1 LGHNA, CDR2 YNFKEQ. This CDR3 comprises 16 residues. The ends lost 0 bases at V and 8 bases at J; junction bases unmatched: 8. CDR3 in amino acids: CASSQDGGGRVDEQFF. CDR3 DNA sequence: TGTGCCAGCAGCCAAGATGGAGGCGGGAGGGTTGATGAGCAGTTCTTC.

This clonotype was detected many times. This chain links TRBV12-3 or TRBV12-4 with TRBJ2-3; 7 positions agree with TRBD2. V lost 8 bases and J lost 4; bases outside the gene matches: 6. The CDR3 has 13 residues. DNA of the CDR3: TGTGCCAGCCGTGGCGGGAGCTCAGATACGCAGTATTTT. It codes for CASRGGSSDTQYF.

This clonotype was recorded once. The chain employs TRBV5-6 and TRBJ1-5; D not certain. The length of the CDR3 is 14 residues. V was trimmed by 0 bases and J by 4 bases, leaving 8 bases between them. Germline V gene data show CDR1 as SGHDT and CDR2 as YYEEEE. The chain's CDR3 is CASSLAFGNQPQHF. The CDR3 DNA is TGTGCCAGCAGCTTGGCGTTTGGGAATCAGCCCCAGCATTTT.

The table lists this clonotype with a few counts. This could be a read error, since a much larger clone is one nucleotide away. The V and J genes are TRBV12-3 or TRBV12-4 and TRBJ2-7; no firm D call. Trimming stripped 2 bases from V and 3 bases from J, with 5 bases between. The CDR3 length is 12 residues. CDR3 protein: CASSLRVYEQYF. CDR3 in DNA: TGTGCCAGCAGTTTACGGGTCTACGAGCAGTACTTC.

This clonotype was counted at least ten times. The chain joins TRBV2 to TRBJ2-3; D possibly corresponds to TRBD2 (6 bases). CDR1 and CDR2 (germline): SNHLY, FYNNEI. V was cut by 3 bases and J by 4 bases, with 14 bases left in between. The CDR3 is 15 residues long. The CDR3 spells CASSENGREADTQYF. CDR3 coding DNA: TGTGCCAGCAGTGAGAACGGGAGAGAAGCAGATACGCAGTATTTT.

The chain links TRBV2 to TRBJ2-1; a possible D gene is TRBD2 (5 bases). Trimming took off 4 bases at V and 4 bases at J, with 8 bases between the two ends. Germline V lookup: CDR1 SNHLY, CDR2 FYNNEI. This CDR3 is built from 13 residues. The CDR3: CASSVERYNEQFF. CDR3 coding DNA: TGTGCCAGCAGTGTTGAGCGGTACAATGAGCAGTTCTTC.

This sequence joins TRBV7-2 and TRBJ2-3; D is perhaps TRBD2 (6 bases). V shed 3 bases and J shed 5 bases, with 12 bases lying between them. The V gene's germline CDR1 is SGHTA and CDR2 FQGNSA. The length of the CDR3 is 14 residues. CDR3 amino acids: CASSLDGSLDTQYF. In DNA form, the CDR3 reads TGTGCCAGCAGCTTGGACGGGAGTTTAGATACGCAGTATTTT. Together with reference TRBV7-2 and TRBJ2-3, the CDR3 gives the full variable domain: GAGVSQSPSNKVTEKGKDVELRCDPISGHTALYWYRQSLGQGLEFLIYFQGNSAPDKSGLPSDRFSAERTGGSVSTLTIQRTQQEDSAVYLCASSLDGSLDTQYFGPGTRLTVL.

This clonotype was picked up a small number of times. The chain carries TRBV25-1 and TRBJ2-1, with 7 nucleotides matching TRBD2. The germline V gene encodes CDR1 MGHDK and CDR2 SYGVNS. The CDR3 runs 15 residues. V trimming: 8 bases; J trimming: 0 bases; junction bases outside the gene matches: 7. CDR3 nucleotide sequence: TGTGCCAGCGGGGGGGACCTCAACTCCTACAATGAGCAGTTCTTC. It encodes CASGGDLNSYNEQFF.